This T cell receptor (beta chain) comes out of a study of CD8 T cells in Susac syndrome. RNA amounts of roughly 0.45 to 1 ug underwent reverse transcription with random hexamers. TCRdb analysed the immunoSEQ multiplex PCR reads with MiXCR anew, one entry per CDR3 protein. The sample includes around 270,000 distinct CDR3 sequences, approximately 89% seen only once; the top ten take approximately 0.18%. V lost 5 bases and J lost 5; bases outside the gene matches: 4. This CDR3 contains 13 residues. The origin of this receptor is a human donor with multiple sclerosis. The sample was CD8+ T cells from PBMCs. The chain combines TRBV12-3 or TRBV12-4 with TRBJ1-2, with 8 bases identical to TRBD1. CDR3 in amino acids: CASSNGQGYGYTF. The CDR3 DNA follows: TGTGCCAGCAGTAACGGACAGGGATATGGCTACACCTTC.